One T cell receptor beta chain is described in this entry. What it binds is not known. The data derive from a study of cytomegalovirus exposure and HLA in healthy donors. Across the study: Out of 180 million or so T cells, an earlier analysis found around 120 million unique TCR beta sequences in total. Whole-study results and caveats: For presence/absence analyses, sequencing depth was assumed to be roughly uniform across donors.

PCR involved 60 Vbeta and 13 Jbeta primers. Libraries were prepared by immunoSEQ multiplex PCR; TCRdb keeps only in-frame clonotypes and omits some of them. The repertoire has 100,000 to 150,000 clones, more than 60% of them found once; the top ten carry 13%. Germline-derived CDR1 and CDR2 are LGHNA and YSLEER. Trimming stripped 0 bases from V and 3 bases from J, with 11 bases between. CDR3 length equals 15 residues. Sequencing input: PBMCs. The V gene is TRBV4-3, the J gene TRBJ1-1; the D is unclear. The source is an older woman in good health and CMV-seropositive. The CDR3 DNA sequence: TGCGCCAGCAGCCAAGAGTGTAACACCGACACTGAAGCTTTCTTT. Its protein is CASSQECNTDTEAFF.